These 28 T cell receptor beta chains were all obtained from the same sample, sequenced in a study of T cells expressing NK-cell markers (dated by TCRdb to 2020 to 2021). Libraries were built with 5' RACE. For sequencing, an Illumina HiSeq 2000 was employed. Each entry corresponds to one CDR3 protein sequence from reads that TCRdb reprocessed, and DNA is not given. The sample's records list fewer than 550,000 distinct CDR3 sequences. The leading ten clones occupy 1.4% of the sample. Source material: blood T cells: a sorted CD56 or NKG2C T cell subset, CD4+ or CD8+ T cells, or bulk PBMC T cells (not recorded which). These receptors all stem from a woman aged 45-65 years in good health. Donor details come from another sample of the same person, matched by shared clones.

The chain recombines TRBV11-2 with TRBJ2-3; the TRBD2 assignment by TCRdb is unverifiable without DNA. There are 16 residues in the CDR3. The V gene's germline CDR1 is SGHAT and CDR2 FQNNGV. The CDR3 sequence: CASSRLTGGRTDTQYF.

The gene calls are TRBV20-1 and TRBJ2-1; TCRdb proposes TRBD2, but this gene call is untestable without DNA. The germline CDR1 and CDR2 sequences are DFQATT and SNEGSKA (reference sequence). CDR3 length: 12 residues. The CDR3 here is CSAPGIANEQFF.

The chain combines TRBV20-1 with TRBJ2-7; TCRdb outputs TRBD1, but without DNA this stays unchecked. The length of the CDR3 is 14 residues. Germline V gives CDR1 DFQATT, CDR2 SNEGSKA (reference sequence). The CDR3 sequence: CSARDRKTGGEQYF.

The V and J genes are TRBV20-1 and TRBJ2-3; TCRdb reports TRBD1, a call that lacks DNA to check it against. The CDR3 has 17 amino acids. The V gene's germline CDR1 is DFQATT and CDR2 SNEGSKA (reference sequence). CDR3 loop: CSARDIGGRPGTDTQYF.

The V gene is TRBV6-2 or TRBV6-3, the J gene TRBJ2-1; the D gene TCRdb calls, TRBD1, cannot be checked with no DNA. In germline, CDR1 is MNHEY, CDR2 SVGEGT. The CDR3 loop spans 12 amino acids. The CDR3 sequence is CASTPVRGEQFF.

V usage is TRBV6-5 and J usage is TRBJ1-3. This CDR3 has 14 residues. The V gene's germline CDR1 is MNHEY and CDR2 SVGAGI. The CDR3 protein is CATRGGPRGNTIYF.

This rearrangement joins TRBV6-5 to TRBJ2-1; TCRdb outputs TRBD2, but without DNA this stays unchecked. From germline, CDR1 is MNHEY and CDR2 SVGAGI. The CDR3 consists of 15 residues. The chain's CDR3 is CASSLLAGDHNEQFF.

The chain has TRBV7-9 and TRBJ2-4; TCRdb designates TRBD1, a call that cannot be tested without DNA. The CDR3 is 12 amino acids. Germline lookup yields CDR1 SEHNR and CDR2 FQNEAQ (reference sequence). CDR3 sequence reads: CASRGPKNIQYF.

The chain employs TRBV6-1 and TRBJ2-5; the TRBD1 assignment by TCRdb is unverifiable without DNA. Germline CDR1 MNHNS, CDR2 SASEGT. This CDR3 has 13 amino acids. This CDR3 reads CASTVRGSETQYF.

This sequence joins TRBV10-2 and TRBJ2-1; without DNA, the TCRdb call of TRBD2 cannot be checked. Germline CDR1 reads WSHSY; CDR2 reads SAAADI. The length of the CDR3 is 15 residues. The chain's CDR3 is CASSADAGGSNEQFF.

J is TRBJ2-1 and V is TRBV12-3 or TRBV12-4; without DNA, the TCRdb call of TRBD2 cannot be checked. The length of the CDR3 is 16 residues. The CDR3 is CASTPRGLAGYNEQFF.

This chain joins TRBV18 and TRBJ2-4; lacking DNA, the TRBD2 call made by TCRdb goes unchecked. Germline lookup yields CDR1 KGHSH and CDR2 LQKENI. The CDR3 is made up of 14 amino acids. The CDR3: CASSPRAGQNIQYF. Variable domain in full (rest from reference TRBV18 and TRBJ2-4): NAGVMQNPRHLVRRRGQEARLRCSPMKGHSHVYWYRQLPEEGLKFMVYLQKENIIDESGMPKERFSAEFPKEGPSILRIQQVVRGDSAAYFCASSPRAGQNIQYFGAGTRLSVL.

V and J are TRBV29-1 and TRBJ1-2. The CDR3 runs to 13 residues. Germline V gene data show CDR1 as SQVTM and CDR2 as ANQGSEA. The CDR3 sequence is CSAPDTPKGGYTF.

The chain is built from TRBV29-1 and TRBJ1-2. The CDR3 length is 11 residues. CDR1 SQVTM and CDR2 ANQGSEA come from the germline V gene. Here the CDR3 reads CSLRTLYGYTF.

The chain couples TRBV24-1 to TRBJ2-3; TCRdb outputs TRBD2, but without DNA this stays unchecked. The CDR3 has 18 residues. Germline CDR1 reads KGHDR; CDR2 reads SFDVKD. This chain's CDR3 is CATSLTSGRRLDTDTQYF.

The chain has TRBV20-1 and TRBJ2-2; the TCRdb call, TRBD2, lacks DNA for checking. Per germline, CDR1 DFQATT and CDR2 SNEGSKA (reference sequence). The CDR3 totals 16 residues. The CDR3 sequence is CSAEDRLAGATGELFF.

The J gene is TRBJ2-1, the V gene TRBV24-1; TCRdb's D gene call, TRBD2, goes unchecked for lack of DNA. The CDR3 totals 14 residues. The germline gives CDR1 KGHDR, CDR2 SFDVKD. The CDR3 spells CATRGLAGVNEQFF.

The chain recombines TRBV24-1 with TRBJ2-3; absent DNA, TCRdb's TRBD2 call cannot be checked. The germline CDR1 and CDR2 sequences are KGHDR and SFDVKD. The CDR3 extends over 17 amino acids. The CDR3: CATSDPTSGRAGDTQYF.

The CDR3: CASSEIGGTGPSSYEQYF. V gene TRBV2 combines with J gene TRBJ2-7; absent DNA, TCRdb's TRBD2 call cannot be checked. The CDR3 length is 18 residues. Germline V lookup: CDR1 SNHLY, CDR2 FYNNEI.

This rearrangement joins TRBV20-1 to TRBJ2-1; TCRdb calls TRBD2, which cannot be checked without DNA. The CDR3 extends over 16 amino acids. Looked up from germline, CDR1 is DFQATT and CDR2 is SNEGSKA (reference sequence). CDR3 sequence reads: CSALGLAGNNYNEQFF.

This chain links TRBV20-1 with TRBJ2-4; TCRdb designates TRBD2, a call that cannot be tested without DNA. This CDR3 contains 17 residues. Germline V gives CDR1 DFQATT, CDR2 SNEGSKA (reference sequence). The CDR3 reads CSAGGLAGPIAKNIQYF.

The chain joins TRBV20-1 to TRBJ1-1; there is no DNA to check the TCRdb D call of TRBD1. The CDR3 is made up of 13 amino acids. Germline values: CDR1 DFQATT, CDR2 SNEGSKA (reference sequence). CDR3 region: CSASRDRATEAFF.

J is TRBJ2-3 and V is TRBV5-1; TCRdb's D gene call, TRBD1, goes unchecked for lack of DNA. The germline CDR1 and CDR2 sequences are SGHRS and YFSETQ. The CDR3 is 17 amino acids. The CDR3 loop reads CASSLARTGGGTDTQYF.

The chain is built from TRBV7-7 and TRBJ2-1; the TRBD2 assignment by TCRdb is unverifiable without DNA. Germline V CDR1 and CDR2: SSHAT, FNYEAQ (reference sequence). CDR3 length: 14 amino acids. The CDR3 spells CASSLTGLGNEQFF.

CDR3 sequence reads: CASRAPGVAREQFF. The chain carries TRBV6-1 and TRBJ2-1; the TRBD2 assignment by TCRdb is unverifiable without DNA. Germline V gives CDR1 MNHNS, CDR2 SASEGT. The CDR3 is 14 residues long.

The chain links TRBV11-2 to TRBJ2-3. CDR3 size: 15 residues. The germline gives CDR1 SGHAT, CDR2 FQNNGV. The CDR3 here is CASSLGRGGTDTQYF.

The chain joins TRBV20-1 to TRBJ2-3; TCRdb returns TRBD2, unconfirmable since there is no DNA. Germline V CDR1 and CDR2: DFQATT, SNEGSKA (reference sequence). CDR3 length: 13 amino acids. This CDR3 is CSPKRETTDTQYF.

The chain recombines TRBV10-3 with TRBJ1-3; TCRdb picks TRBD1, but there is no DNA to check that call. Germline V lookup: CDR1 ENHRY, CDR2 SYGVKD. This CDR3 spans 15 amino acids. The CDR3 here is CAIRPDRAVGNTIYF.